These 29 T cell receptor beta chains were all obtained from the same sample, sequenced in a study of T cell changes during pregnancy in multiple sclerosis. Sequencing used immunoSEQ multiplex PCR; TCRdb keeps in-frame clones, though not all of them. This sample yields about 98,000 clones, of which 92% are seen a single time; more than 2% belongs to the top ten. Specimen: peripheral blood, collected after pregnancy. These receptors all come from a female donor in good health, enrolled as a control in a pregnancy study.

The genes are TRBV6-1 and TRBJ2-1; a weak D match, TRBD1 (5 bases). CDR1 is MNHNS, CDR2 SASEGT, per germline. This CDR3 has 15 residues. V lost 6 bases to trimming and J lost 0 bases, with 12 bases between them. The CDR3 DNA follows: TGTGCCAGCAGGCGACAGAAGGGCTCCTACAATGAGCAGTTCTTC. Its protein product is CASRRQKGSYNEQFF.

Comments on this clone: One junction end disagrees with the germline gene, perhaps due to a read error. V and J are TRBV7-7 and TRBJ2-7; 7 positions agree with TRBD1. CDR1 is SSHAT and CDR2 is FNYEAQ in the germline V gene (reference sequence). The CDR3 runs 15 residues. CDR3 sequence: CASSSKPGQSYEQYF. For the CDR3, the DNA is TGTGCTAGCAGCTCAAAGCCGGGACAGAGCTACGAGCAGTACTTC.

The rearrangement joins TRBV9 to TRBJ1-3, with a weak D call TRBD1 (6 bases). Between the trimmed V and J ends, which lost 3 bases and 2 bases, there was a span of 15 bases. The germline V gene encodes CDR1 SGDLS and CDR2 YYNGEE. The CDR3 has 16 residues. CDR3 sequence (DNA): TGTGCCAGCAGCGGGGGACCCGGGACACCTGGAAACACCATATATTTT. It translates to CASSGGPGTPGNTIYF.

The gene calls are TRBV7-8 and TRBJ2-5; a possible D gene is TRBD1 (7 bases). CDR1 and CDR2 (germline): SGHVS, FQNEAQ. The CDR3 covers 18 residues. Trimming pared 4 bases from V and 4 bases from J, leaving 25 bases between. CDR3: CASSSPLGQEGARETQYF. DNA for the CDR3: TGTGCCAGCAGCTCTCCTTTAGGGCAGGAGGGGGCTAGAGAGACCCAGTACTTC.

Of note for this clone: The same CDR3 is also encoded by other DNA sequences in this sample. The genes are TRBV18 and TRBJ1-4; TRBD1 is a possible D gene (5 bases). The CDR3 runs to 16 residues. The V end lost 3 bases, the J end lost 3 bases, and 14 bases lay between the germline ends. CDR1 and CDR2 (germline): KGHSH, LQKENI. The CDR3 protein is CASSPTTAGPNEKLFF. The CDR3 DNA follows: TGTGCCAGCTCACCTACAACCGCAGGGCCTAATGAAAAACTGTTTTTT.

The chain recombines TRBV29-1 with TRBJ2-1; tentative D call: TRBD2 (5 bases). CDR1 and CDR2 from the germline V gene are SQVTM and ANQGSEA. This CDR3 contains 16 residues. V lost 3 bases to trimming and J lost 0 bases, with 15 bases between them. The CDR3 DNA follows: TGCAGCGTTGAGCGTCCGGACTGGATCTCCTACAATGAGCAGTTCTTC. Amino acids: CSVERPDWISYNEQFF.

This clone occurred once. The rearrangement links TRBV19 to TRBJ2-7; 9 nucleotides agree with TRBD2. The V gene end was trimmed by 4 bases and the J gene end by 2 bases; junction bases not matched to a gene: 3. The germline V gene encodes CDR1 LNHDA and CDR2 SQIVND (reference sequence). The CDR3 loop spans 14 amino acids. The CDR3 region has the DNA TGTGCCAGTAGTAGCCTAGCGGGACCCTACGAGCAGTACTTC. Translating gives CASSSLAGPYEQYF.

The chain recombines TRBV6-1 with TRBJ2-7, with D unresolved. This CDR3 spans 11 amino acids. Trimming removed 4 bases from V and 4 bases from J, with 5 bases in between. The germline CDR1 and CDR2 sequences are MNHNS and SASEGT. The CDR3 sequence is CASSGGYEQYF. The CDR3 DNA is TGTGCCAGCAGTGGCGGTTACGAGCAGTACTTC.

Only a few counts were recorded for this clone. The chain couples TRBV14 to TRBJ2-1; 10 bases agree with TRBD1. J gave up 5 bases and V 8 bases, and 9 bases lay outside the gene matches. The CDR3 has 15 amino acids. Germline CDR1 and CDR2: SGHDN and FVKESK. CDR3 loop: CASGIGTGVDNEQFF. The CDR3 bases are TGTGCCAGCGGAATCGGGACAGGGGTTGACAATGAGCAGTTCTTC.

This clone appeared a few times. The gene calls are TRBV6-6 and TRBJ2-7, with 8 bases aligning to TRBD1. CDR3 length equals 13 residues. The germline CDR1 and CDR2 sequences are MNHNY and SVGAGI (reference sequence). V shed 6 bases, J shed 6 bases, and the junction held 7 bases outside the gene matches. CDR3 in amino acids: CASRGQASGEQYF. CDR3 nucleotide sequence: TGTGCCAGCAGGGGACAGGCATCGGGCGAGCAGTACTTC.

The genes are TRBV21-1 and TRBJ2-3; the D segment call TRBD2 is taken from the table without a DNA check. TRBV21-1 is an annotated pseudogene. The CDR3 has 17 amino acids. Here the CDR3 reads CASSKGGLAGRYDTQYF. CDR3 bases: TGTGCCAGCAGCAAAGGGGGACTAGCGGGACGTTACGATACGCAGTATTTT.

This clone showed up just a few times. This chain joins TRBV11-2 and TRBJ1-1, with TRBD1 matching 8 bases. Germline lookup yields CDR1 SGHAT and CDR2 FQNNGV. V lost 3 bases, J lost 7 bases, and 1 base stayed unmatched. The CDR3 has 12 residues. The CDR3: CASSFDRGEAFF. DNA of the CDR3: TGTGCCAGCAGCTTCGACAGGGGTGAAGCTTTCTTT. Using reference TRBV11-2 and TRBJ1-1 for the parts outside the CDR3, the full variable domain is EAGVAQSPRYKIIEKRQSVAFWCNPISGHATLYWYQQILGQGPKLLIQFQNNGVVDDSQLPKDRFSAERLKGVDSTLKIQPAKLEDSAVYLCASSFDRGEAFFGQGTRLTVV.

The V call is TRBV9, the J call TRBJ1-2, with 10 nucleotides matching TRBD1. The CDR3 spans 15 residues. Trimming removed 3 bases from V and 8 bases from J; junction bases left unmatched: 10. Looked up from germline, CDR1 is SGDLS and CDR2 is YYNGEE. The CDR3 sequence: CASSEGTGEGLGYTF. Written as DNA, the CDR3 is TGTGCCAGCAGCGAGGGGACAGGGGAGGGCTTGGGCTACACCTTC.

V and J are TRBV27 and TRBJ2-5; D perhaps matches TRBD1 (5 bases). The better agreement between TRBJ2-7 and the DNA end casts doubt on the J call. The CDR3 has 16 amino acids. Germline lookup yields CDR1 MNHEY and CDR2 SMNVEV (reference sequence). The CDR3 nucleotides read TGTGCCAGCACCATTAGGGCAGGGAACTTCGGCTACGAGCAGTACTTC. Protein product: CASTIRAGNFGYEQYF.

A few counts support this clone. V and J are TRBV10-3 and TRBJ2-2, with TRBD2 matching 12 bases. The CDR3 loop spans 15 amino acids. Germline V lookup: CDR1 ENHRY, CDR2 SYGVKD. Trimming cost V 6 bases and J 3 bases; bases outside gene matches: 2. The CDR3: CAISGLAGHTGELFF. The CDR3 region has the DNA TGTGCCATCAGCGGACTAGCGGGGCACACCGGGGAGCTGTTTTTT.

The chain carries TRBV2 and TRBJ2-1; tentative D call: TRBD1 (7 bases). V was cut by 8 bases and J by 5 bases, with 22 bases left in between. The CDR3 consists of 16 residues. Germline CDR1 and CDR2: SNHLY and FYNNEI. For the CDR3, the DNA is TGTGCCAGCGGGTGGGTGATTCAGGGGGGCGACAATGAGCAGTTCTTC. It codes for CASGWVIQGGDNEQFF.

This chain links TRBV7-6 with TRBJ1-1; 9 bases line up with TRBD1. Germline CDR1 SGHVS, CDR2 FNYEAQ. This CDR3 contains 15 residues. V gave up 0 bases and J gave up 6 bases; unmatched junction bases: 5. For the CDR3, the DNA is TGTGCCAGCAGCTTAGCTCGACAGGGGGGGTCTGAAGCTTTCTTT. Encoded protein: CASSLARQGGSEAFF.

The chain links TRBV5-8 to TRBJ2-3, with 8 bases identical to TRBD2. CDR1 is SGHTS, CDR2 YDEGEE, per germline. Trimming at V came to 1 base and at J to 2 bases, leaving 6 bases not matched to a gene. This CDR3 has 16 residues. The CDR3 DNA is TGTGCCAGCAGCTTGTCAGCGGGGGTCGACACAGATACGCAGTATTTT. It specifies CASSLSAGVDTDTQYF.

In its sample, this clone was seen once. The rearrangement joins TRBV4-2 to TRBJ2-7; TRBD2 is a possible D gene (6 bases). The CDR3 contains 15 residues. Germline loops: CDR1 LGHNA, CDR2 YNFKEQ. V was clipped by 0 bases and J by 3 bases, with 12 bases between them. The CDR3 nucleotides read TGTGCCAGCAGCCAAGATCGTAGCGGACGCTACGAGCAGTACTTC. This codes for CASSQDRSGRYEQYF.

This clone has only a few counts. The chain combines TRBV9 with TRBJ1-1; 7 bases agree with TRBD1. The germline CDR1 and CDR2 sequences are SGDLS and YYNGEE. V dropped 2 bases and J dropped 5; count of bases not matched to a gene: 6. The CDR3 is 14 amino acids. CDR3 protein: CASSVRGAETEAFF. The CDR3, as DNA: TGTGCCAGCAGCGTCAGGGGGGCGGAGACTGAAGCTTTCTTT.

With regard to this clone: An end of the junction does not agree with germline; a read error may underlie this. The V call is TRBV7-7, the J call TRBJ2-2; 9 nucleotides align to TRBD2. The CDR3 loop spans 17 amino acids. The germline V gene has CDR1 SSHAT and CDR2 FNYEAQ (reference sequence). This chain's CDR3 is CASSLMRLAGPGGELFF. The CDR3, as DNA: TGTGCTAGCAGCTTGATGCGGCTAGCGGGGCCGGGCGGGGAGCTGTTTTTT.

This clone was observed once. Written as DNA, the CDR3 is TGTGCCAGCTCACCACCGGCGGGGATCCTGAATGAGCAGTTCTTC. Protein: CASSPPAGILNEQFF. The chain has TRBV18 and TRBJ2-1; possible D gene TRBD2, 6 bases. Trimming shortened V by 0 bases and J by 7 bases, and 13 bases separated the two germline ends. In germline, CDR1 is KGHSH, CDR2 LQKENI. CDR3 length equals 15 residues. The complete variable domain, with remaining parts taken from reference TRBV18 and TRBJ2-1, reads NAGVMQNPRHLVRRRGQEARLRCSPMKGHSHVYWYRQLPEEGLKFMVYLQKENIIDESGMPKERFSAEFPKEGPSILRIQQVVRGDSAAYFCASSPPAGILNEQFFGPGTRLTVL.

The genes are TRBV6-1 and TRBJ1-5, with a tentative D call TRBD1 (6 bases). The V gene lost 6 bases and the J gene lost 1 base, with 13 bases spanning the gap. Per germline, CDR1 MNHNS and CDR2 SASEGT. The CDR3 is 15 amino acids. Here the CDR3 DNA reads TGTGCCAGCAGAGTGGTCCAGGGGAGCAATCAGCCCCAGCATTTT. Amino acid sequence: CASRVVQGSNQPQHF.

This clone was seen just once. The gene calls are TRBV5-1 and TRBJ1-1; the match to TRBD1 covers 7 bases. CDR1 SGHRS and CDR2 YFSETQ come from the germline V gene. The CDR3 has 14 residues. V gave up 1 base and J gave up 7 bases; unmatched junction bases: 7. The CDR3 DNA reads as TGCGCCAGCAGCTTGCTGGAGGGGGCGATTGAAGCTTTCTTT. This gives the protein CASSLLEGAIEAFF.

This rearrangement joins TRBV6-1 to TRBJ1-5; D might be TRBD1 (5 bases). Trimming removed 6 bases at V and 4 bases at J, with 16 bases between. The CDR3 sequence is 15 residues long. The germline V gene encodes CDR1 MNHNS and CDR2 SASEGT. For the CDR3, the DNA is TGTGCCAGCAGACAGACAGAGGCCGCTAATCAGCCCCAGCATTTT. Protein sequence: CASRQTEAANQPQHF.

DNA for the CDR3: TGTGCCAGCAGCTTAGTGCCCAGGGTAGAGACCCAGTACTTC. It codes for CASSLVPRVETQYF. The chain is built from TRBV7-8 and TRBJ2-5, with D perhaps matching TRBD1 (5 bases). The germline gives CDR1 SGHVS, CDR2 FQNEAQ. The CDR3 sequence is 14 residues long. The V gene lost 1 base and the J gene lost 4 bases, with 10 bases spanning the gap. Using reference TRBV7-8 and TRBJ2-5 for the parts outside the CDR3, the full variable domain is GAGVSQSPRYKVAKRGQDVALRCDPISGHVSLFWYQQALGQGPEFLTYFQNEAQLDKSGLPSDRFFAERPEGSVSTLKIQRTQQEDSAVYLCASSLVPRVETQYFGPGTRLLVL.

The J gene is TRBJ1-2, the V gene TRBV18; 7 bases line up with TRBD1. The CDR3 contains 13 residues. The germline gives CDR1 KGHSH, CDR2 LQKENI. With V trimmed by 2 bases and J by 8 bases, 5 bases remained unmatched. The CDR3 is CASSPDRAPGYTF. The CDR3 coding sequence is TGTGCCAGCTCACCAGACAGGGCCCCCGGCTACACCTTC.

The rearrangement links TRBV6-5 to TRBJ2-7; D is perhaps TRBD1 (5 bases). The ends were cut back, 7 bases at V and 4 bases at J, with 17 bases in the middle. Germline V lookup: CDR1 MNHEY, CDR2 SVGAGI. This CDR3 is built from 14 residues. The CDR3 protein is CASNPPGIPYEQYF. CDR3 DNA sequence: TGTGCCAGCAACCCCCCAGGGATCCCTTACGAGCAGTACTTC.

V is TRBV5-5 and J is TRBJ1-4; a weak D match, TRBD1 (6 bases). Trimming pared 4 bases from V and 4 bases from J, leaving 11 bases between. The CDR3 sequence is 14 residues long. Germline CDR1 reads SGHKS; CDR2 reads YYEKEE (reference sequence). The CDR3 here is CASSNRVGNEKLFF. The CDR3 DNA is TGTGCCAGCAGCAACAGGGTTGGTAATGAAAAACTGTTTTTT.